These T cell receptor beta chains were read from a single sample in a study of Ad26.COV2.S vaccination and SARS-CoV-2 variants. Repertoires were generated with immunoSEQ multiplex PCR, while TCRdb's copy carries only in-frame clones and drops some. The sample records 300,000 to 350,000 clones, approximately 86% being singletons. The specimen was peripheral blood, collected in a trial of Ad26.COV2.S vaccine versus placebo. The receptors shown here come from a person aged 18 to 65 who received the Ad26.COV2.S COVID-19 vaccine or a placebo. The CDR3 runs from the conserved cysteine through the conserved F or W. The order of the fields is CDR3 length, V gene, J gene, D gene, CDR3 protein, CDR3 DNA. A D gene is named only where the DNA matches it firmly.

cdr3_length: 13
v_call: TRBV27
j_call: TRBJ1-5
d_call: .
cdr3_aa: CASSLSRNQPQHF
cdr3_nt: TGTGCCAGCAGTTTATCCCGCAATCAGCCCCAGCATTTT

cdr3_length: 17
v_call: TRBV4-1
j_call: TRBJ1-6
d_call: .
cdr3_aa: CASSQGGWGNYNSPLHF
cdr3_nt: TGCGCCAGCAGCCAAGGGGGGTGGGGGAATTATAATTCACCCCTCCACTTT

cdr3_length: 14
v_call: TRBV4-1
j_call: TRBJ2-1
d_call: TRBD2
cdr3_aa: CASSQDSQRGREFF
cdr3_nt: TGCGCCAGCAGCCAAGATAGTCAGCGGGGGAGGGAGTTCTTC

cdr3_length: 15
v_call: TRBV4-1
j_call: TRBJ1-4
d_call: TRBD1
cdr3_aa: CASSQRTGEGEKLFF
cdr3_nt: TGCGCCAGCAGCCAAAGGACAGGGGAAGGTGAAAAACTGTTTTTT

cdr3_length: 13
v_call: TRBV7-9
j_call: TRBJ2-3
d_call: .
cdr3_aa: CASSAPSTDTQYF
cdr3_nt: TGTGCCAGCAGCGCCCCCTCCACAGATACGCAGTATTTT

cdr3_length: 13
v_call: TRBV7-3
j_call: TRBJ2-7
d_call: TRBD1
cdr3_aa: CASSSQGPGEQYF
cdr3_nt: TGTGCCAGCAGCTCACAGGGGCCTGGGGAGCAGTACTTC

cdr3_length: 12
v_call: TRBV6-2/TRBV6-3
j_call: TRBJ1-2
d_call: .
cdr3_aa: CASSYAGYGYTF
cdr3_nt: TGTGCCAGCAGTTACGCGGGCTATGGCTACACCTTC

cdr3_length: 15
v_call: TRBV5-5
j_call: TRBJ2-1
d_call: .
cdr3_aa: CASSSGQFYTNEQFF
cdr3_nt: TGTGCCAGCAGCTCAGGACAGTTTTATACGAATGAGCAGTTCTTC

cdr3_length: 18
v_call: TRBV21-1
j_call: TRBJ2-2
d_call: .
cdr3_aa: CASSKGPLKREDPGELFF
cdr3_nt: TGTGCCAGCAGCAAAGGCCCCCTTAAGCGGGAGGACCCGGGGGAGCTGTTTTTT

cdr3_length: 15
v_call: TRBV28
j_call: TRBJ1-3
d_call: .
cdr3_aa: CASRLGGPAGNTIYF
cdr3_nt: TGTGCCAGCAGGTTGGGGGGGCCCGCTGGAAACACCATATATTTT